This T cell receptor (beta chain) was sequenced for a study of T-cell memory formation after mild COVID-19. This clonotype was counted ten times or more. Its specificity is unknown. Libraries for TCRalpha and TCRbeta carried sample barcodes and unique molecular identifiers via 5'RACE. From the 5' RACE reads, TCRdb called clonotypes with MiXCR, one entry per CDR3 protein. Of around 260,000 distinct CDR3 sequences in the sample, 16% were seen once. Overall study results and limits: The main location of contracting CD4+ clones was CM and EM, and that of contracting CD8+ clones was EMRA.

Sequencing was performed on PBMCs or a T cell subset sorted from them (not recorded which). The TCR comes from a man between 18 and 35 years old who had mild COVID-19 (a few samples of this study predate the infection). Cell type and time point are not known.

The CDR3 loop reads CASSPTERNTEAFF. In DNA, the CDR3 is TGTGCCAGCTCACCCACAGAGAGGAACACTGAAGCTTTCTTT. The chain couples TRBV18 to TRBJ1-1; D ambiguous. The V gene lost 3 bases and the J gene lost 1 base, with 9 bases spanning the gap. The V gene's germline CDR1 is KGHSH and CDR2 LQKENI. This CDR3 contains 14 residues.